This T cell receptor (beta chain) stems from a study of identical twins' blood T cells. Using its own MiXCR run on the 5' RACE reads, TCRdb lists one record per CDR3 protein. The sample includes hundreds of thousands of distinct CDR3 sequences, roughly 27% of them seen just once. This CDR3 is built from 15 residues. V was pared by 3 bases and J by 2 bases, with 10 bases between. From germline, CDR1 is SNHLY and CDR2 FYNNEI. This clonotype was recorded once. Material: PBMCs. This chain joins TRBV2 and TRBJ2-2, with a tentative D call TRBD2 (5 bases). The receptor was derived from a woman between 18 and 50 years old in good health. This chain's CDR3 is CASSDRGLNTGELFF. CDR3 DNA: TGTGCCAGCAGTGATAGAGGGCTTAACACCGGGGAGCTGTTTTTT.